The 16 T cell receptor beta chains given below trace back to one sample, sequenced in a study of cytomegalovirus exposure and HLA in healthy donors. This PCR relied on a set of 60 Vbeta primers and 13 Jbeta primers. Profiling relied on immunoSEQ multiplex PCR, and the TCRdb table lists in-frame clones only, not all of them. Among 180,000 or so clones, roughly 82% were seen once, and the ten largest hold roughly 1.4%. Sequenced: PBMCs. These receptors were obtained from a man in his forties in good health and CMV-seronegative.

The genes are TRBV7-9 and TRBJ1-5, with TRBD1 identical over 8 bases. Unmatched junction bases numbered 4, after V lost 0 bases and J lost 3 bases. Germline V CDR1 and CDR2: SEHNR, FQNEAQ (reference sequence). CDR3 length equals 16 residues. CDR3 nucleotides: TGTGCCAGCAGCTTAGCGCAGGGGGCCCTCAATCAGCCCCAGCATTTT. Its protein product is CASSLAQGALNQPQHF. Full variable domain (missing parts from reference TRBV7-9 and TRBJ1-5): DTGVSQNPRHKITKRGQNVTFRCDPISEHNRLYWYRQTLGQGPEFLTYFQNEAQLEKSRLLSDRFSAERPKGSFSTLEIQRTEQGDSAMYLCASSLAQGALNQPQHFGDGTRLSIL.

The V call is TRBV5-1, the J call TRBJ2-2; D is ambiguous. V was clipped by 0 bases and J by 4 bases, with 13 bases between them. The CDR3 is 16 residues long. Per germline, CDR1 SGHRS and CDR2 YFSETQ. The DNA for the CDR3 is TGCGCCAGCAGCTTGGCCGACTCCTACTTCACCGGGGAGCTGTTTTTT. This sequence encodes CASSLADSYFTGELFF.

The V call is TRBV4-2, the J call TRBJ2-7; 13 nucleotides align to TRBD2. The J call may be in error: the DNA end matches TRBJ2-5 better. Per the germline V gene, CDR1 is LGHNA and CDR2 is YNFKEQ. The CDR3 sequence is 16 residues long. CDR3 bases: TGTGCCAGCAGCCAAGAGACTAGCGGGAGGCCAGAGACCCAGTACTTC. Protein product: CASSQETSGRPETQYF.

The genes are TRBV28 and TRBJ2-3; tentative D call: TRBD2 (6 bases). Germline V CDR1 and CDR2: MDHEN, SYDVKM. The germline V and J ends were trimmed by 6 bases and 2 bases, with 15 bases remaining between them. This CDR3 spans 15 amino acids. The CDR3 nucleotides read TGTGCCAGCAGCAGGACCGGCGGGATCACAGATACGCAGTATTTT. Its translation is CASSRTGGITDTQYF.

This rearrangement joins TRBV1 to TRBJ2-4; the table calls TRBD2, which could not be checked here. TRBV1 is a listed pseudogene. CDR3 size: 18 residues. For the CDR3, the DNA is TGCACCAGCAGCCAAGCATCCGGGGGGGCTTTATCCAAAAACATTCAGTACTTC. This codes for CTSSQASGGALSKNIQYF.

This chain links TRBV19 with TRBJ2-2; 9 positions agree with TRBD2. CDR1 and CDR2 (germline): LNHDA, SQIVND (reference sequence). V was clipped by 1 base and J by 4 bases; unmatched bases: 4. There are 16 residues in the CDR3. For the CDR3, the DNA is TGTGCCAGTAGTATAGGACTAGCGGAGCTCACCGGGGAGCTGTTTTTT. As protein: CASSIGLAELTGELFF.

V gene TRBV11-2 combines with J gene TRBJ2-3; TRBD2 matches at 8 bases. The V segment lost 0 bases and the J segment 6 bases; nucleotides outside the gene matches: 8. The CDR3 covers 16 residues. Germline V gene lookup returns CDR1 SGHAT and CDR2 FQNNGV. The CDR3 nucleotides are TGTGCCAGCAGCTTAGATCCCGGGGGGGGGCGGGATACGCAGTATTTT. It is translated as CASSLDPGGGRDTQYF.

This sequence joins TRBV7-8 and TRBJ2-5; 7 nucleotides agree with TRBD2. V lost 3 bases and J lost 2; bases outside the gene matches: 6. Germline V lookup: CDR1 SGHVS, CDR2 FQNEAQ. This CDR3 has 15 amino acids. The CDR3 loop reads CASSFRRGVQETQYF. Here the CDR3 DNA reads TGTGCCAGCAGCTTTCGACGGGGGGTACAAGAGACCCAGTACTTC.

The chain carries TRBV7-9 and TRBJ1-3; D is ambiguous. This CDR3 has 15 amino acids. The germline V gene encodes CDR1 SEHNR and CDR2 FQNEAQ (reference sequence). V lost 5 bases and J 0 bases, leaving 11 bases between the germline ends. The CDR3 region has the DNA TGTGCCAGCAGCCCACGGGTCTCCTCTGGAAACACCATATATTTT. Translated: CASSPRVSSGNTIYF.

J is TRBJ2-3 and V is TRBV5-1; 14 bases map to TRBD2. Germline lookup yields CDR1 SGHRS and CDR2 YFSETQ. With 2 bases clipped from V and 3 bases from J, the junction kept 20 bases outside the gene matches. The CDR3 runs to 22 residues. CDR3 amino acids: CASSLRPGTSGGLSAVTDTQYF. The CDR3 region has the DNA TGCGCCAGCAGCTTACGACCTGGGACTAGCGGGGGCCTTTCCGCAGTTACAGATACGCAGTATTTT.

Comments on this clone: The sample holds other DNA sequences that translate to the same CDR3. The V call is TRBV9, the J call TRBJ1-2; 8 nucleotides match TRBD1. Germline lookup yields CDR1 SGDLS and CDR2 YYNGEE. CDR3 length equals 16 residues. Trimming took 0 bases from V and 8 from J; bases not matched to a gene: 12. This CDR3 is CASSVARQGPPRGYTF. The CDR3 DNA follows: TGTGCCAGCAGCGTAGCGAGACAGGGGCCTCCGAGGGGCTACACCTTC.

The genes are TRBV10-3 and TRBJ1-1; tentative D call: TRBD1 (5 bases). The CDR3 runs 17 residues. CDR1 and CDR2 from the germline V gene are ENHRY and SYGVKD. V dropped 2 bases and J dropped 0 bases, with 16 bases sitting between them. CDR3 loop: CAISEIVLDSMNTEAFF. CDR3 in DNA: TGTGCCATCAGTGAGATAGTTCTTGACAGCATGAACACTGAAGCTTTCTTT.

The chain recombines TRBV4-2 with TRBJ2-7; 10 nucleotides align to TRBD2. Germline V gene sequence: CDR1 LGHNA, CDR2 YNFKEQ. V lost 5 bases and J lost 7; bases outside the gene matches: 2. This CDR3 comprises 12 residues. Written as DNA, the CDR3 is TGTGCCAGCAGCGAACTAGCGGGGGAGCAGTACTTC. This gives the protein CASSELAGEQYF.

The chain employs TRBV7-3 and TRBJ2-2; no reliable D call. The V gene's germline CDR1 is SGHTA and CDR2 FQGTGA. Trimming took off 3 bases at V and 4 bases at J, with 12 bases between the two ends. The CDR3 totals 15 residues. DNA for the CDR3: TGTGCCAGCAGCTTTAACTCCGCCGCCACCGGGGAGCTGTTTTTT. This encodes CASSFNSAATGELFF. The complete variable domain, with remaining parts taken from reference TRBV7-3 and TRBJ2-2, reads GAGVSQTPSNKVTEKGKYVELRCDPISGHTALYWYRQSLGQGPEFLIYFQGTGAADDSGLPNDRFFAVRPEGSVSTLKIQRTERGDSAVYLCASSFNSAATGELFFGEGSRLTVL.

V and J are TRBV29-1 and TRBJ2-7, with a tentative D call TRBD2 (6 bases). Germline CDR1 is SQVTM and CDR2 is ANQGSEA. Trimming removed 7 bases from V and 6 bases from J, with 16 bases in between. The CDR3 covers 12 residues. The CDR3 sequence: CSATTRGLEQYF. Here the CDR3 DNA reads TGCAGCGCCACAACTAGGGGACTCGAGCAGTACTTC.

The J gene is TRBJ1-5, the V gene TRBV27; D not resolved. The CDR3 contains 15 residues. V lost 3 bases to trimming and J lost 9 bases, with 18 bases between them. CDR1 is MNHEY, CDR2 SMNVEV, per germline (reference sequence). The CDR3 loop reads CASSLSGRSGWPQHF. The CDR3 DNA sequence: TGTGCCAGCAGTTTGAGTGGGAGAAGCGGGTGGCCCCAGCATTTT.